This T cell receptor (beta chain) stems from a study of blood T cells in healthy people across ages. Notes on the study in general: Among T cells, TCR beta diversity per million cells dropped roughly linearly as age rose.

This clonotype was seen a handful of times. Its antigen remains unknown. Germline V gives CDR1 SGDLS, CDR2 YYNGEE. The V gene lost 5 bases and the J gene lost 3 bases, with 14 bases spanning the gap. The CDR3 spans 14 residues. It was with a sample-barcoded 5' primer and a J-beta primer mix that a second PCR of about 6 to 12 cycles was run. A tag from a template-switch adaptor with 12 random nucleotides marked each cDNA molecule. A single record per CDR3 protein comes from TCRdb applying MiXCR to the 5' RACE reads. The data contain 1.5 million to 1.9 million distinct CDR3 sequences, roughly 43% of them singletons.

This TCR was recovered from a woman younger than 35 in good health. The chain uses TRBV9 and TRBJ1-1; tentatively, D is TRBD1 (6 bases). Sequenced sample: blood. CDR3 coding DNA: TGTGCCAGCAGACAGGGCACGGGGTACACTGAAGCTTTCTTT. Its translation: CASRQGTGYTEAFF. The full variable domain, completed using reference TRBV9 and TRBJ1-1, is DSGVTQTPKHLITATGQRVTLRCSPRSGDLSVYWYQQSLDQGLQFLIQYYNGEERAKGNILERFSAQQFPDLHSELNLSSLELGDSALYFCASRQGTGYTEAFFGQGTRLTVV.